This T cell receptor (beta chain) was observed in a study of shared clonotypes between healthy human individuals. Study findings and constraints: In having few donors, the study represented limited genetic and exposure-history diversity.

This clone showed up many times. Its antigen remains unknown. Within the sample, other DNA sequences also encode this same CDR3. Generated by immunoSEQ multiplex PCR, the TCRdb table keeps only in-frame clones and is missing some. The repertoire holds around 300,000 clones, around 86% seen once, with roughly 15% in the top ten. Sequencing was done on a sample of memory CD8+ T cells sorted from blood. Subset in this sample: CD45RO+ cells pooled with CCR7-negative TemRA cells. This receptor was identified in a man between 18 and 35 years old in good health.

CDR3 amino acids: CASSLNYEQYF. The CDR3 region has the DNA TGTGCCAGCAGCCTGAACTACGAGCAGTACTTC. The chain recombines TRBV11-2 with TRBJ2-7, with unresolved D. The V and J ends lost 5 bases and 3 bases respectively, with 5 bases between them. There are 11 residues in the CDR3. In germline, CDR1 is SGHAT, CDR2 FQNNGV.